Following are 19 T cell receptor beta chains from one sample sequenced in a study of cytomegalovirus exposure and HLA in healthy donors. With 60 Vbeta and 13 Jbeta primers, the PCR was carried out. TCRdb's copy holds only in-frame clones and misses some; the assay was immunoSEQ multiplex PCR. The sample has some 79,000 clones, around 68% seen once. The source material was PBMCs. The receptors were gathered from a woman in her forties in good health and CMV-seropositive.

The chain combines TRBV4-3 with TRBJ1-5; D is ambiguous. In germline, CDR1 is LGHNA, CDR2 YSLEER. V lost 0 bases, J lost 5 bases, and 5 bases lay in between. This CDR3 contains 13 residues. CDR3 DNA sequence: TGCGCCAGCAGCCAAGAAGAGTATCAGCCCCAGCATTTT. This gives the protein CASSQEEYQPQHF.

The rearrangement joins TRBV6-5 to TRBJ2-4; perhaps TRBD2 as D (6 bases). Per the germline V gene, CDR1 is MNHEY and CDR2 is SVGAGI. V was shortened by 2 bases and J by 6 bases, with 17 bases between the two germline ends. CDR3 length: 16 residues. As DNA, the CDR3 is TGTGCCAGCAGTTACGGGACGGGCGGGGCGCGAAACATTCAGTACTTC. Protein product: CASSYGTGGARNIQYF.

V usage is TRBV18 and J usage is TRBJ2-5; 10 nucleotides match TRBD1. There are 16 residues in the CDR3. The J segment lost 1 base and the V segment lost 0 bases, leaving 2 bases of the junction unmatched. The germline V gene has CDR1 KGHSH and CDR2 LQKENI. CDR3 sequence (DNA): TGTGCCAGCTCACCACCGGGACAGGGGTTCCAAGAGACCCAGTACTTC. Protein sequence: CASSPPGQGFQETQYF.

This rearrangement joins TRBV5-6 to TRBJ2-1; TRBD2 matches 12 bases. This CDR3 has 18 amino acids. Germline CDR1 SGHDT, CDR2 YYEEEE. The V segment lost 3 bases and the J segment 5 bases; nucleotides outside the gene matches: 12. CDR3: CASSSGRLAGEYDNEQFF. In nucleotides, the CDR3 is TGTGCCAGCAGCTCGGGGAGACTAGCGGGAGAGTACGACAATGAGCAGTTCTTC. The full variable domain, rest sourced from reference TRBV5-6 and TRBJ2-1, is DAGVTQSPTHLIKTRGQQVTLRCSPKSGHDTVSWYQQALGQGPQFIFQYYEEEERQRGNFPDRFSGHQFPNYSSELNVNALLLGDSALYLCASSSGRLAGEYDNEQFFGPGTRLTVL.

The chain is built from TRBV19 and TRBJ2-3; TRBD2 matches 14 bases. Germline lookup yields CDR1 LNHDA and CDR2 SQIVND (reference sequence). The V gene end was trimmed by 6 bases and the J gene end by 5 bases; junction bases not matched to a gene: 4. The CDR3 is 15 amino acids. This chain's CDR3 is CASRGGTSGRDTQYF. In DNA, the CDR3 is TGTGCCAGTAGGGGAGGGACTAGCGGGAGAGATACGCAGTATTTT.

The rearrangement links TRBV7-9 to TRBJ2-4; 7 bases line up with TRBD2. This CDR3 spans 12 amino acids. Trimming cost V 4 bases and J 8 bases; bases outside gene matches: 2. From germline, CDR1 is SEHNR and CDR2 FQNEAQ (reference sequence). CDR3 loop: CASSSLAHIQYF. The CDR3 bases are TGTGCCAGCAGCTCACTAGCGCACATTCAGTACTTC.

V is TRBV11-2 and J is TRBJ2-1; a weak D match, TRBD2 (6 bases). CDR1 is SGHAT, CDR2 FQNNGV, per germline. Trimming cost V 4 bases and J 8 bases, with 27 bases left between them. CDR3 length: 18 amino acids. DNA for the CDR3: TGTGCCAGCAGCTCACCGCGGACTGCTAGCGAGGGTACGGATGAGCAGTTCTTC. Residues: CASSSPRTASEGTDEQFF.

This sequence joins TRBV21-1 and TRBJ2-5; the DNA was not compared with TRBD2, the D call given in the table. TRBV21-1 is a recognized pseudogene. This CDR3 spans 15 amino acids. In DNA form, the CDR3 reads TGTGCCAGCACCCCCTCCCCAAGCGGGAGCGAGACCCAGTACTTC. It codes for CASTPSPSGSETQYF.

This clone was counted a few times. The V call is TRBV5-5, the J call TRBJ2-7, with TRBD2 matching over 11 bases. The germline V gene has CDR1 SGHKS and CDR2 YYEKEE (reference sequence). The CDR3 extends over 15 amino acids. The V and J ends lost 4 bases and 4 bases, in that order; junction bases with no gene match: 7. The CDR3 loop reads CASSGTSGSGYEQYF. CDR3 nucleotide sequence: TGTGCCAGCAGCGGCACTAGCGGGAGTGGTTACGAGCAGTACTTC.

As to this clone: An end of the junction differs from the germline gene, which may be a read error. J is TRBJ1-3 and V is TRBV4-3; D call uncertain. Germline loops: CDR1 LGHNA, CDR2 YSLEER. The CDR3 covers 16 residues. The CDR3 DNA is TGCGCCAGCGGCCAAGATGCGGTCGGTTCTGGAAACACCATATATTTT. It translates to CASGQDAVGSGNTIYF.

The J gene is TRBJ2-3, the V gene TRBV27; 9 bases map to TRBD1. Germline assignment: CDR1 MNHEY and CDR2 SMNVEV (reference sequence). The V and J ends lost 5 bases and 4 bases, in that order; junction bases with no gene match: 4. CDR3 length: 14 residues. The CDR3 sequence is CASSEQGAADTQYF. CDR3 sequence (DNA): TGTGCCAGCAGTGAACAGGGGGCTGCAGATACGCAGTATTTT.

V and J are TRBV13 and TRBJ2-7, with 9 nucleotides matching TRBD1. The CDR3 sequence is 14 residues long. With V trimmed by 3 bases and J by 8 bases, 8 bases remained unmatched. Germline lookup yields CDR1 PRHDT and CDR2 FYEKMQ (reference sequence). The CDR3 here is CASSLGQGLRKQYF. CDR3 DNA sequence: TGTGCCAGCAGCTTGGGACAGGGATTGAGAAAGCAGTACTTC.

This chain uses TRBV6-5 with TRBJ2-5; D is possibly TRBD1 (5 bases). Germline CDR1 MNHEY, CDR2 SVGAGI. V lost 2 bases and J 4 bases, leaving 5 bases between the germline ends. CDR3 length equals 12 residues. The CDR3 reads CASSYRGETQYF. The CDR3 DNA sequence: TGTGCCAGCAGTTACAGGGGAGAGACCCAGTACTTC.

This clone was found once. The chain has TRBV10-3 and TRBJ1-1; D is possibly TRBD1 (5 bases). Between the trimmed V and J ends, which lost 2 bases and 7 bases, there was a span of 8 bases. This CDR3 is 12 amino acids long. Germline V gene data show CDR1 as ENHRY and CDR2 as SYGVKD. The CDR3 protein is CAISEPGGEAFF. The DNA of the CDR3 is TGTGCCATCAGTGAGCCCGGGGGTGAAGCTTTCTTT.

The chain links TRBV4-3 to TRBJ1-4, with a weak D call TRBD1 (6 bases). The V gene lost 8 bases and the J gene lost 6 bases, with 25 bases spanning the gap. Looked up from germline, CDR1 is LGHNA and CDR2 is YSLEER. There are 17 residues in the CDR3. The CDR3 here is CASRPGWMGASDEKLFF. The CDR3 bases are TGCGCCAGCCGCCCGGGGTGGATGGGGGCGTCGGATGAAAAACTGTTTTTT.

The CDR3 loop reads CASSPSGNEQFF. In DNA form, the CDR3 reads TGTGCCAGCAGCCCATCCGGGAATGAGCAGTTCTTC. This rearrangement joins TRBV7-2 to TRBJ2-1; D unresolved. The CDR3 totals 12 residues. Trimming left V 5 bases short and J 7 bases short, with 9 bases between. The V gene's germline CDR1 is SGHTA and CDR2 FQGNSA.

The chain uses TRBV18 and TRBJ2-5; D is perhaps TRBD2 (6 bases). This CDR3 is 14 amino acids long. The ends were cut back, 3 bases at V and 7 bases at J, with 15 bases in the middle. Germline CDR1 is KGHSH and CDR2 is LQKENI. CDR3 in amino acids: CASSPAAKEGTQYF. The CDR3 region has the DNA TGTGCCAGCTCACCGGCAGCAAAGGAGGGGACCCAGTACTTC. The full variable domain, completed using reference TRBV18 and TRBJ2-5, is NAGVMQNPRHLVRRRGQEARLRCSPMKGHSHVYWYRQLPEEGLKFMVYLQKENIIDESGMPKERFSAEFPKEGPSILRIQQVVRGDSAAYFCASSPAAKEGTQYFGPGTRLLVL.

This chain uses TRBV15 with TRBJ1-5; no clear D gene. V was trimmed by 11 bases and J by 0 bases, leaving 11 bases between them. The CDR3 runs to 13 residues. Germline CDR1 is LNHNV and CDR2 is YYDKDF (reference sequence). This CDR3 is CAPRMYSNQPQHF. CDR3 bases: TGTGCCCCTAGGATGTATAGCAATCAGCCCCAGCATTTT.

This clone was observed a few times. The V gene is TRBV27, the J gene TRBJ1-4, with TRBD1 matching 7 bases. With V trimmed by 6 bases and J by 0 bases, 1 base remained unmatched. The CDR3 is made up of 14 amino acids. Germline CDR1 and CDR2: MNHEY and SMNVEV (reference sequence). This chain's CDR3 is CASRGTATNEKLFF. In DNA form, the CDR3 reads TGTGCCAGCAGGGGGACAGCAACTAATGAAAAACTGTTTTTT.